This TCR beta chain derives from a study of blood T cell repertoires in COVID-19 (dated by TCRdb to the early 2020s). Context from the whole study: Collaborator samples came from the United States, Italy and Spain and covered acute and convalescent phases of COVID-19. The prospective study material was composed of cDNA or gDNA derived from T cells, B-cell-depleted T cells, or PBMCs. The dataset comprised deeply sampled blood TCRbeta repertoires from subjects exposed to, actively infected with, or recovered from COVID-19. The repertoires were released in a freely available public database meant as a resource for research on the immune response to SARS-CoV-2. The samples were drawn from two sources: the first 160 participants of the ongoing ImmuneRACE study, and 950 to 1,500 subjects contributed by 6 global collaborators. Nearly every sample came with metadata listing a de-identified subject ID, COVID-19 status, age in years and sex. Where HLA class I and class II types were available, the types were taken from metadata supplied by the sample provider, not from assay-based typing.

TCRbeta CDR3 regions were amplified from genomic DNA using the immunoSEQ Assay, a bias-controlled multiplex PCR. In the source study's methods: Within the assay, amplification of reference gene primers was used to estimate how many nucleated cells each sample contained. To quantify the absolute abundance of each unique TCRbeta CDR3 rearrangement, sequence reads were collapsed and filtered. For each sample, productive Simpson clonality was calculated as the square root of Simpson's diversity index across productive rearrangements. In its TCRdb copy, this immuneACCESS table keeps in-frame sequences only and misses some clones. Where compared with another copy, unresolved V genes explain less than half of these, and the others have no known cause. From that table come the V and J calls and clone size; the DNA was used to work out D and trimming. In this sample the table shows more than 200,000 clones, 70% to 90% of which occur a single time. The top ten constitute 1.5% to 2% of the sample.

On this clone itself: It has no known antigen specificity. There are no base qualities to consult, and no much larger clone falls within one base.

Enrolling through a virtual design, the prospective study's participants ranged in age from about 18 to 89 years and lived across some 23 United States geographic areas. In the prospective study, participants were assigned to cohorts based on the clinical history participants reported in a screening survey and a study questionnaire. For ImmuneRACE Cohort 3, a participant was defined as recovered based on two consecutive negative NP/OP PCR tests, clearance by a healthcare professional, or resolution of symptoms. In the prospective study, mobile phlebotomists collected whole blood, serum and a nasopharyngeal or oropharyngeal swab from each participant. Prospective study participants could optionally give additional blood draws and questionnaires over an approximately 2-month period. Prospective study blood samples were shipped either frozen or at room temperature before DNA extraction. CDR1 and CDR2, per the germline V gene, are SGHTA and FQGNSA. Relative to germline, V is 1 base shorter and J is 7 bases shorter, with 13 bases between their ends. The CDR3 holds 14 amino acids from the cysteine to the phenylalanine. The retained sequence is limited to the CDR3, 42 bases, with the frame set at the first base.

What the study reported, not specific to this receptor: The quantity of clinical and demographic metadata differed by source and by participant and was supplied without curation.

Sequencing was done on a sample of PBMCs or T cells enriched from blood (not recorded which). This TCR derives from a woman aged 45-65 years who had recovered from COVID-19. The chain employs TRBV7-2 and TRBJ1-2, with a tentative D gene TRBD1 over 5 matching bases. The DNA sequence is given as TGTGCCAGCAGCTTAGGTACGGCAGGGTCTGGCTACACCTTC. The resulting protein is CASSLGTAGSGYTF.